This T cell receptor beta chain was captured in a study of blood T cells in healthy people across ages (dated by TCRdb to the mid-2010s). Looking at the study overall: In model experiments, template switching captured about one uniquely barcoded TCR beta cDNA molecule for every two T cells. Age-related changes in TCR beta repertoire diversity were measured in the study by deep sequencing normalized with unique cDNA molecular identifiers. The donors were divided into four age groups: young (average around 15 years), middle-aged (almost 40), aged (about 61) and long-lived (about 79). To avoid experimental bias, donors of different ages were randomly spread across the sequencing lanes. Using the same blood draw, the study looked at two additional independent replicas of 1 million unique cDNA reads for two donors, one aged 18 to 30 and the other aged 80 or older. General findings and caveats noted by the study authors: As age increased, observed TCR beta diversity per million T cells dropped in a roughly linear way, and a significant reduction was already evident by age 40. A strong correlation was found between observed TCR beta diversity and the percentage of naive T cells measured by flow cytometry. Bulk unsorted PBMC profiling prevented conclusive comparison of naive and antigen-experienced compartments. Estimates of total diversity based on one million sequenced T cells were considered lower bounds and underestimates. Because the CMV infection status of the donors was unknown, age-related changes in expanded clonotypes may potentially have been confounded. Compared with the aged group, more naive CD4+ T cells, fewer expanded clones and increased TCR diversity were shown by the long-lived group, suggesting age selection.

Turning to this clonotype: Its antigen is unknown. No much larger clone is present one base from it, and per-base qualities are unavailable.

The approximately 39 donors, aged about 6 to 100 years, were systemically healthy Caucasian individuals from Russia. Roughly 10 milliliters of peripheral blood were drawn from each donor into EDTA-treated Vacutainer tubes. Ficoll-Paque density-gradient centrifugation was used to isolate PBMCs, with at least 6.5 million per sample. Trizol reagent was used to extract total RNA from PBMCs, with at least 5.5 micrograms per sample. The percentages of naive CD45RAhigh/CD27high T cells were determined by flow cytometry on a PBMC aliquot from every donor. Receptors were amplified or captured by 5' RACE. TCRdb names Illumina HiSeq 2500 as the instrument used. A second PCR of about 7 to 12 cycles was performed with a sample-barcoded 5' primer and a J-beta primer mix. Each TCR beta cDNA molecule received a unique molecular identifier from a template-switch 5' adaptor carrying 12 random nucleotides. At least 2.5 million CDR3-containing paired-end reads were obtained from each sample. First-strand cDNA was synthesized from all RNA with the Mint cDNA synthesis kit, primed by a TRBC-specific oligonucleotide. After uracil-DNA glycosylase treatment, a first 18-cycle PCR used universal primers M1SS and BC2_uni_R on all cDNA. From the authors' description of their analysis: Each sample was normalized by randomly selecting 1 million high-quality reads, each carrying a distinct molecular identifier. Instead of being binned into consensus sequences, reads with shared molecular identifiers were discarded. MiTCR, run with a Q25 quality threshold and the strictest error-elimination algorithm, handled CDR3 identification, clonotype clustering and error correction. A nonparametric unseen species model with Euler transformation was used to estimate a lower bound on total TCR beta diversity. TCRdb trimmed the raw reads at Q25, called clones with MiXCR and kept productive beta chains. Each entry is one CDR3 protein sequence, shown with its most common DNA and genes. TCRdb, not the original authors, processed these V and J calls. For this sample the table gives around 1.1 million distinct CDR3 sequences, of which approximately 38% were detected only once. The ten largest clones take up roughly 14% of the sample.

Sequencing used blood. The sequence was obtained from a man aged 18 to 30 in good health.

The CDR3 here reads CASSSDGFSYEQYF. The nucleotide sequence is TGTGCCAGCAGCAGCGACGGTTTCTCCTACGAGCAGTACTTC. This chain is built from TRBV7-2 and TRBJ2-7; no D gene call is confident. CDR3 length: 14 amino acids, cysteine to phenylalanine. Of the read, only the CDR3 DNA is kept; its 42 bases are in frame from base 1. The trim is 5 bases for V and 0 bases for J, with a gap of 11 bases between the germline ends. The CDR1 and CDR2 encoded by the germline V gene are SGHTA and FQGNSA. The reference TRBV7-2 and TRBJ2-7 proteins fill in what lies around the CDR3, so the full variable domain reads GAGVSQSPSNKVTEKGKDVELRCDPISGHTALYWYRQSLGQGLEFLIYFQGNSAPDKSGLPSDRFSAERTGGSVSTLTIQRTQQEDSAVYLCASSSDGFSYEQYFGPGTRLTVT.